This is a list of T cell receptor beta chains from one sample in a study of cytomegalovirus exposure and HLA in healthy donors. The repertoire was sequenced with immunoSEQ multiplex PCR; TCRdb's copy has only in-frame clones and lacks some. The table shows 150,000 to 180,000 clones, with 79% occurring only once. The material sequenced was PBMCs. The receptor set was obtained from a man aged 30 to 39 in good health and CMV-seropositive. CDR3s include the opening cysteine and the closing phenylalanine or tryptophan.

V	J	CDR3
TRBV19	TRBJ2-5	CASSIGSGTGQETQYF
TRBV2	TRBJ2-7	CASRKRLVNPEQYF
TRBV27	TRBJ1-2	CASSRTENYGYTF
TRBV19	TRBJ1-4	CASSQVQEKLFF
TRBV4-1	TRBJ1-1	CASSQVTGQGLMNTEAFF
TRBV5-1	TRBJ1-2	CASSNTENYGYTF
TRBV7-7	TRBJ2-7	CASSSGTRSEQYF
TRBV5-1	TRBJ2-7	CASSLDGIRQFTYEQYF
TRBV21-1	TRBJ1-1	CANSQRGPEAFF
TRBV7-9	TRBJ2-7	CASSDGTRTREQYF